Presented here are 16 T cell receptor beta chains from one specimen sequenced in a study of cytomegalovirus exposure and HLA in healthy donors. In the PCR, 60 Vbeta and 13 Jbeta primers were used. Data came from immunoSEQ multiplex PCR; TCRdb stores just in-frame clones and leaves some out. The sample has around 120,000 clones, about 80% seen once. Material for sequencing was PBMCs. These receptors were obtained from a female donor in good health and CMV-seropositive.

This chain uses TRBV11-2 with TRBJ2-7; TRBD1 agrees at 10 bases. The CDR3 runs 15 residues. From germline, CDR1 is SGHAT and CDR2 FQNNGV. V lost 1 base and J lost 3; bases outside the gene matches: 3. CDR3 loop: CASSLGWTGGYEQYF. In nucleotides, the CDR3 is TGTGCCAGCAGCTTAGGGTGGACAGGGGGCTACGAGCAGTACTTC.

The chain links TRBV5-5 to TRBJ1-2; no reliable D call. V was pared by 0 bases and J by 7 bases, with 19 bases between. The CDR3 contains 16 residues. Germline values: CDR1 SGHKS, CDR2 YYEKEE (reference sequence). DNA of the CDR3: TGTGCCAGCAGCTTGGACCGGGTCTTCGCCACAACTGGCTACACCTTC. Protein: CASSLDRVFATTGYTF.

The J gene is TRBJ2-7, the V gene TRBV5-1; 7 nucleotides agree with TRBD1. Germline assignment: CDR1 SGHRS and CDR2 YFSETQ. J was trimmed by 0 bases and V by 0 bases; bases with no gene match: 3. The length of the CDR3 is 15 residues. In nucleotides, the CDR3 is TGCGCCAGCAGCTTGGAGGGACAGAGCTCCTACGAGCAGTACTTC. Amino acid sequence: CASSLEGQSSYEQYF.

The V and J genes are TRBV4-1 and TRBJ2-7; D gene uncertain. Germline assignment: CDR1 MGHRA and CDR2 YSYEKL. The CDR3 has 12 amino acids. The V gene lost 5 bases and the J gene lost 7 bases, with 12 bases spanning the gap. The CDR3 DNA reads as TGCGCCAGCAGCGAGACCGCCGGGGAGCAGTACTTC. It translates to CASSETAGEQYF.

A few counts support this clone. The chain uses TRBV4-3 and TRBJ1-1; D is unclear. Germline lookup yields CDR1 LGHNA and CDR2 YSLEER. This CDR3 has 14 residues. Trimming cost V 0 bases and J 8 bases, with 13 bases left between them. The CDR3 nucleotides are TGCGCCAGCAGCCAAGATCTAGGATCTCAAGAAGCTTTCTTT. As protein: CASSQDLGSQEAFF.

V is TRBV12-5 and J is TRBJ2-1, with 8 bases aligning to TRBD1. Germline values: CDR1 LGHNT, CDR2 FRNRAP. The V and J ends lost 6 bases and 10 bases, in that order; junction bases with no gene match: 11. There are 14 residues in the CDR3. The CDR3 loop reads CASGPTGAVSEQFF. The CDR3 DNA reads TGTGCTAGTGGACCGACAGGGGCGGTATCCGAGCAGTTCTTC. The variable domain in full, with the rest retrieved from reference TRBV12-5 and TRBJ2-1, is DARVTQTPRHKVTEMGQEVTMRCQPILGHNTVFWYRQTMMQGLELLAYFRNRAPLDDSGMPKDRFSAEMPDATLATLKIQPSEPRDSAVYFCASGPTGAVSEQFFGPGTRLTVL.

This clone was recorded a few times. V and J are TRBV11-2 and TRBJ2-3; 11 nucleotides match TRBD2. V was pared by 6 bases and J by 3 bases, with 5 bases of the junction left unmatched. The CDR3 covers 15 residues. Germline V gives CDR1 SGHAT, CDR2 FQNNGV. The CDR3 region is CASRTGLAVTDTQYF. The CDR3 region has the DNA TGTGCCAGCAGAACGGGACTAGCGGTTACAGATACGCAGTATTTT.

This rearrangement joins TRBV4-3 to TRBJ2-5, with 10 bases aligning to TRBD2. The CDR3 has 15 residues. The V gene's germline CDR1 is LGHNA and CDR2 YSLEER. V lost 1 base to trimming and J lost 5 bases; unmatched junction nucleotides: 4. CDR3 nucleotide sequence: TGCGCCAGCAGCCAAGGGCTAGCGGGGGTGGAGACCCAGTACTTC. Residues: CASSQGLAGVETQYF.

The CDR3 spells CASSQGTAGANVLTF. The DNA for the CDR3 is TGTGCCAGCAGCCAAGGAACAGCTGGGGCCAACGTCCTGACTTTC. The V gene is TRBV4-2, the J gene TRBJ2-6; D is unclear. This CDR3 is 15 amino acids long. The V gene lost 1 base and the J gene lost 2 bases, with 6 bases spanning the gap. CDR1 is LGHNA, CDR2 YNFKEQ, per germline.

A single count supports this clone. CDR3 sequence reads: CASSAYQGASETQYF. CDR3 in DNA: TGTGCCAGCAGTGCTTACCAGGGGGCTTCAGAGACCCAGTACTTC. J is TRBJ2-5 and V is TRBV2; 8 nucleotides align to TRBD1. The J segment lost 4 bases and the V segment lost 4 bases, leaving 8 bases of the junction unmatched. CDR3 length: 15 residues. Germline-derived CDR1 and CDR2 are SNHLY and FYNNEI.

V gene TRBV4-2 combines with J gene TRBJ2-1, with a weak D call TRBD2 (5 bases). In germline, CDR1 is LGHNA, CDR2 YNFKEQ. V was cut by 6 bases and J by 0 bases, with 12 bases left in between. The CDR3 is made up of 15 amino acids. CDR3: CASSTEVVSYNEQFF. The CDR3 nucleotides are TGTGCCAGCAGTACGGAGGTAGTCTCCTACAATGAGCAGTTCTTC.

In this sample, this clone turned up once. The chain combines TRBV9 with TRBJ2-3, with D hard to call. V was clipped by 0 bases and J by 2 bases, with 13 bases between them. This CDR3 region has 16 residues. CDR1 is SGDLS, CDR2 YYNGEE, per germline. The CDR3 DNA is TGTGCCAGCAGCGTAGGGCAGGCTCGTGCCACAGATACGCAGTATTTT. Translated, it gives CASSVGQARATDTQYF.

CDR3 protein: CSVGGGATNTGELFF. In nucleotides, the CDR3 is TGCAGCGTTGGCGGGGGGGCTACGAACACCGGGGAGCTGTTTTTT. The chain links TRBV29-1 to TRBJ2-2; TRBD2 matches 9 bases. CDR1 and CDR2 (germline): SQVTM, ANQGSEA. CDR3 length: 15 amino acids. V was clipped by 4 bases and J by 0 bases; unmatched bases: 3.

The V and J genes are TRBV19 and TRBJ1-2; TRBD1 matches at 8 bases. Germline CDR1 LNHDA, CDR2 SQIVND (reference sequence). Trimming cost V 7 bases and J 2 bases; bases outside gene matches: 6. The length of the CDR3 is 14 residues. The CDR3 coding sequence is TGTGCCAGTATCCGGACAGGGACCAACTATGGCTACACCTTC. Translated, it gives CASIRTGTNYGYTF.

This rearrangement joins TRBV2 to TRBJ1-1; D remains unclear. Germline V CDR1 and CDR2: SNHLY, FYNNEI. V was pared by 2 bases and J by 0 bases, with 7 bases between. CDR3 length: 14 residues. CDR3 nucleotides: TGTGCCAGCAGTGAACTGGGCATGAACACTGAAGCTTTCTTT. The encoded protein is CASSELGMNTEAFF.

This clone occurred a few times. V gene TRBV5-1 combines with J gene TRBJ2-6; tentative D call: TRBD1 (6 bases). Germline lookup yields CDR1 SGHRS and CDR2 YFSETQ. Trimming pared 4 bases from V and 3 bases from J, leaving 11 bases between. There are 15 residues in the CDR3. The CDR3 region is CASSTQGNGANVLTF. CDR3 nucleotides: TGCGCCAGCAGCACGCAGGGGAATGGGGCCAACGTCCTGACTTTC. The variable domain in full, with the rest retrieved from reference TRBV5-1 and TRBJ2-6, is KAGVTQTPRYLIKTRGQQVTLSCSPISGHRSVSWYQQTPGQGLQFLFEYFSETQRNKGNFPGRFSGRQFSNSRSEMNVSTLELGDSALYLCASSTQGNGANVLTFGAGSRLTVL.